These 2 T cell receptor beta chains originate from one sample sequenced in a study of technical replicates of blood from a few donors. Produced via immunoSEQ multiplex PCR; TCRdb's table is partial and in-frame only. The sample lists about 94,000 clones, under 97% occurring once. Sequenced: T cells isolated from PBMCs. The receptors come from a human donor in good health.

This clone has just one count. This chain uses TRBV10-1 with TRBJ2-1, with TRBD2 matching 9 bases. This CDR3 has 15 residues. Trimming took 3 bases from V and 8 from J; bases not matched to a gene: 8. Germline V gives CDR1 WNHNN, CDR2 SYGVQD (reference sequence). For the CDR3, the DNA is TGCGCCAGCAGTGATGGGGCGGGAGGGAGCTATGAGCAGTTCTTC. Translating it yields CASSDGAGGSYEQFF.

CDR3 nucleotide sequence: TGTGCCAGCAGCCTTAACACCGGGGAGCTGTTTTTT. Its translation is CASSLNTGELFF. The chain couples TRBV11-3 to TRBJ2-2; D not resolved. V was shortened by 5 bases and J by 2 bases, with 3 bases between the two germline ends. This CDR3 is built from 12 residues. The germline V gene has CDR1 SGHNT and CDR2 YENEEA.